The 3 T cell receptor beta chains reported below all come from one sample, sequenced in a study of blood T cell repertoires in COVID-19. Measured with immunoSEQ multiplex PCR; TCRdb has only the in-frame clones, and not every one. The sample contains more than 200,000 clones, around 80% of which appear only once. Sequencing used peripheral blood. These receptors were taken from a woman of 80 years or more with COVID-19, enrolled during active disease.

This clone is a singleton in its sample. The rearrangement joins TRBV2 to TRBJ2-7; possible D gene TRBD2, 5 bases. CDR1 and CDR2 (germline): SNHLY, FYNNEI. The ends were cut back, 7 bases at V and 0 bases at J, with 13 bases in the middle. This CDR3 is built from 14 residues. DNA of the CDR3: TGTGCCAGCAACCCGGCGGGCAGCTCCTACGAGCAGTACTTC. Translation: CASNPAGSSYEQYF.

The chain combines TRBV29-1 with TRBJ2-1; a weak D match, TRBD2 (6 bases). The length of the CDR3 is 14 residues. Trimming stripped 5 bases from V and 0 bases from J, with 11 bases between. Germline CDR1 SQVTM, CDR2 ANQGSEA. The DNA for the CDR3 is TGCAGCGTTCGACAAGCGGGCTCCTACAATGAGCAGTTCTTC. This codes for CSVRQAGSYNEQFF.

The V and J genes are TRBV7-9 and TRBJ1-1; TRBD1 aligns across 7 bases. Trimming at V came to 8 bases and at J to 4 bases, leaving 7 bases not matched to a gene. The CDR3 contains 13 residues. Germline V CDR1 and CDR2: SEHNR, FQNEAQ (reference sequence). DNA of the CDR3: TGTGCCAGCTTCCCCCAGGGGGGCACTGAAGCTTTCTTT. Translated, it gives CASFPQGGTEAFF.